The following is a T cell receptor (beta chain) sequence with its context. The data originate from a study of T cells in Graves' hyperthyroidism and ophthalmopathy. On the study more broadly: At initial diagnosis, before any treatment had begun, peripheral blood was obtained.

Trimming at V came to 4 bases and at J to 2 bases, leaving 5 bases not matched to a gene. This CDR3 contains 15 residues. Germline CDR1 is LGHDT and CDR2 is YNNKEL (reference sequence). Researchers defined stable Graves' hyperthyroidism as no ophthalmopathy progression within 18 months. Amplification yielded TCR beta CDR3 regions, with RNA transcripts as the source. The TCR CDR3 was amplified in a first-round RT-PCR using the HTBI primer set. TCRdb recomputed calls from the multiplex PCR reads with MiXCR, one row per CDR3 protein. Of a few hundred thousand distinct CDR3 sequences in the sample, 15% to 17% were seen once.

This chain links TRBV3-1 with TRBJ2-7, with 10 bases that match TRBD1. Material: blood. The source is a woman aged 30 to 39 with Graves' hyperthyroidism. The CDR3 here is CASSRTGQGTYEQYF. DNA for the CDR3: TGTGCCAGCAGCCGCACGGGACAGGGGACCTACGAGCAGTACTTC.